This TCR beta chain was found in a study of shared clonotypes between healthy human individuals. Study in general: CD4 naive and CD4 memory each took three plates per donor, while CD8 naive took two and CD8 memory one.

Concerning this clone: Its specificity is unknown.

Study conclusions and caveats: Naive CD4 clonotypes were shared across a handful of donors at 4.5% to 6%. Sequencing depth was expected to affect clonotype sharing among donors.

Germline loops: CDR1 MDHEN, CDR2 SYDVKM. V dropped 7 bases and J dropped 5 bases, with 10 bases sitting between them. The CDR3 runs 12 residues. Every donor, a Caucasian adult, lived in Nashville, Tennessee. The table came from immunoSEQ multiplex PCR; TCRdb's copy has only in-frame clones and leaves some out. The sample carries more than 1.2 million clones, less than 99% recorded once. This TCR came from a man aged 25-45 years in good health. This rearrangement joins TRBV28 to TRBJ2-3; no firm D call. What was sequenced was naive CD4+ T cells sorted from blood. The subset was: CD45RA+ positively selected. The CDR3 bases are TGTGCCAGCAAGCCAACGGGAGATACGCAGTATTTT. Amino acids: CASKPTGDTQYF. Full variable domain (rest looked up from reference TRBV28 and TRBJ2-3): DVKVTQSSRYLVKRTGEKVFLECVQDMDHENMFWYRQDPGLGLRLIYFSYDVKMKEKGDIPEGYSVSREKKERFSLILESASTNQTSMYLCASKPTGDTQYFGPGTRLTVL.